The rows below give T cell receptor beta chains drawn from one sample of a study of T cell changes during pregnancy in multiple sclerosis. Produced via immunoSEQ multiplex PCR; TCRdb's table is partial and in-frame only. The sample yields about 89,000 clones, just over 90% seen once. Sample: peripheral blood, taken after pregnancy. The source of these receptors is a female donor in good health, enrolled as a control in a pregnancy study. Both conserved end residues are part of each CDR3. Fields, in order: V gene, D gene, J gene, clone size, CDR3 DNA, CDR3 protein. D genes are given only for firm matches. A clone size is listed for some rows: how often the clone was seen (once, few, many), or a class if it is expanded.

>TRBV6-5|-|TRBJ1-1|once
TGTGCCAGCAGTTACTCGGGGCTATTGAACACTGAAGCTTTCTTT
CASSYSGLLNTEAFF
>TRBV9|-|TRBJ1-2|-
TGTGCCAGCAGCGGACAGAACCGTGTCGGTGGCTACACCTTC
CASSGQNRVGGYTF
>TRBV19|-|TRBJ1-1|once
TGTGCCAGTAGTATAGGGCGACAGATCGTCAACACTGAAGCTTTCTTT
CASSIGRQIVNTEAFF
>TRBV27|TRBD1|TRBJ1-1|once
TGTGCCAGCAGTTGGGACAGGGGTAGATCTGAAGCTTTCTTT
CASSWDRGRSEAFF
>TRBV6-5|-|TRBJ2-7|once
TGTGCCAGCAGTTACAGGAGCTACGAGCAGTACTTC
CASSYRSYEQYF
>TRBV7-3|TRBD2|TRBJ2-3|-
TGTGCCAGCAGCTTAAGGACCGCGCGGGGGGCCTCAGATACGCAGTATTTT
CASSLRTARGASDTQYF
>TRBV4-2|-|TRBJ2-1|-
TGTGCCAGCAGCCAAGATTGGTCTAGCGCATCCAATGAGCAGTTCTTC
CASSQDWSSASNEQFF
>TRBV2|TRBD2|TRBJ2-3|-
TGTGCCAGCAGTGATACGACTAGCGGGAGAGATACGCAGTATTTT
CASSDTTSGRDTQYF
>TRBV5-4|-|TRBJ1-6|-
TGTGCCAGCAGCCAGGACAGCTATAATTCACCCCTCCACTTT
CASSQDSYNSPLHF
>TRBV30|-|TRBJ1-2|-
TGTGCCTGGAGAGGACCGAAGGGGGATGGCTACACCTTC
CAWRGPKGDGYTF
>TRBV6-1|TRBD1|TRBJ2-5|-
TGTGCCAGCAGTGAAGGGGGGCAGGGGGCTATGGAGACCCAGTACTTC
CASSEGGQGAMETQYF
>TRBV5-4|-|TRBJ1-5|-
TGTGCCACAACTAGAGATAGCAATCAGCCCCAGCATTTT
CATTRDSNQPQHF
>TRBV19|TRBD1|TRBJ2-7|-
TGTGCCAGTAGTGCGACCGGGACAGGGGGCGAGCAGTACTTC
CASSATGTGGEQYF
>TRBV2|TRBD1|TRBJ2-1|-
TGTGCCAGCAGTGTGTATCGTGGGACAGGGTTTTTCGATGAGCAGTTCTTC
CASSVYRGTGFFDEQFF
>TRBV7-9|-|TRBJ2-1|-
TGTGCCAGCAGCTCAGACAGAGGCGATGAGCAGTTCTTC
CASSSDRGDEQFF
>TRBV27|TRBD1|TRBJ1-4|once
TGTGCCAGCAGTCGAAACGACAGGGCGGGTGAAAAACTGTTTTTT
CASSRNDRAGEKLFF
>TRBV28|TRBD1|TRBJ1-4|-
TGTGCCAGCAGTTCACTCAGGGGGTTAGATGAAAAACTGTTTTTT
CASSSLRGLDEKLFF
>TRBV9|TRBD1|TRBJ1-2|-
TGTGCCAGCAGCGGACTAAGACAGGGGTATGGCTACACCTTC
CASSGLRQGYGYTF
>TRBV7-8|TRBD1|TRBJ1-2|-
TGTGCCAGCAGCTCATCCCGGGACAGGGACTGGGGAGGCTACACCTTC
CASSSSRDRDWGGYTF
>TRBV29-1|TRBD2|TRBJ2-7|-
TGCAGCGTTGCCTCCGCGGGAGCCCCCTACGAGCAGTACTTC
CSVASAGAPYEQYF
>TRBV2|-|TRBJ2-7|once
TGTGCCAGCAGTGAAAACGTGGCGGATACCACCTACGAGCAGTACTTC
CASSENVADTTYEQYF
>TRBV29-1|TRBD2|TRBJ2-1|-
TGCAGCGTATCCGGGACTAGCGGGAGGGTGTCCTACAATGAGCAGTTCTTC
CSVSGTSGRVSYNEQFF
>TRBV6-6|-|TRBJ2-7|-
TGTGCCAGCGGCCTTTACGAGCAGTACTTC
CASGLYEQYF
>TRBV29-1|TRBD1|TRBJ2-2|-
TGCGGAGGGAGACAGGGGGACGGGGAGCTGTTTTTT
CGGRQGDGELFF
>TRBV11-3|TRBD1|TRBJ2-2|-
TGTGCCAGCGGTGGGACAGCGAACACCGGGGAGCTGTTTTTT
CASGGTANTGELFF
>TRBV19|-|TRBJ2-3|-
TGTGCCAGTACCGCCGGGACTTCCCGTATTTCGCAGTATTTT
CASTAGTSRISQYF
>TRBV7-6|TRBD2|TRBJ2-2|-
TGTGCCAGCAGCTTAAATGATGGGGGACTAGGCCGGGAGCTGTTTTTT
CASSLNDGGLGRELFF
>TRBV6-5|TRBD2|TRBJ2-5|-
TGTGCCAGCGGGGGGACAGTCCAATCCGGGACTAGCGACTTC
CASGGTVQSGTSDF
>TRBV6-5|-|TRBJ2-1|-
TGTGCCAGTTGGGACTTCCACAATGAGCAGTTCTTC
CASWDFHNEQFF
>TRBV9|TRBD2|TRBJ2-1|-
TGTGCCAGCAGCGTAGATGGGCTAGCGGGGTACAATGAGCAGTTCTTC
CASSVDGLAGYNEQFF